A single sample is the source of the 10 T cell receptor beta chains below, sequenced in a study of blood T cells in healthy people across ages. For the second PCR, which ran for about 7 to 12 cycles, a sample-barcoded 5' primer and a J-beta primer mix were used. TCRdb re-derived calls from the 5' RACE reads in MiXCR, one entry per CDR3 protein. This repertoire shows 980,000 or so distinct CDR3 sequences, around 46% found once; its top ten account for around 15%. The specimen was blood. Receptors were obtained from a man aged 25-45 years in good health.

In the case of this clonotype: This may be a read error: a much more frequent sequence differs by one nucleotide. The V and J genes are TRBV5-1 and TRBJ2-3; either TRBD1 or TRBD2 may fit D (6 bases each). Germline lookup yields CDR1 SGHRS and CDR2 YFSETQ. There are 16 residues in the CDR3. CDR3 coding DNA: TGCGCCAGCAGCTTGGGTGGGGGGCCCAGCACAGATACGCGGTATTTT. It translates to CASSLGGGPSTDTRYF.

The chain uses TRBV7-9 and TRBJ1-2; D is uncertain. The V end was cut by 1 base, the J end by 7 bases, with 7 bases between. Looked up from germline, CDR1 is SEHNR and CDR2 is FQNEAQ (reference sequence). The CDR3 has 12 amino acids. The CDR3 sequence is CASSLEAGGYTF. The CDR3 DNA sequence: TGTGCCAGCAGCTTAGAGGCAGGTGGCTACACCTTC.

This clonotype has more than one count but fewer than ten. The chain links TRBV12-3 or TRBV12-4 to TRBJ2-3; D gene ambiguous. This CDR3 spans 14 amino acids. V was shortened by 7 bases and J by 3 bases, with 14 bases between the two germline ends. This CDR3 reads CASNSQTSTDTQYF. CDR3 coding DNA: TGTGCCAGCAATAGCCAGACATCTACAGATACGCAGTATTTT.

This clonotype was counted only a few times. The gene calls are TRBV7-2 and TRBJ1-5, with 7 bases fitting TRBD1. After removal of 4 bases from V and 4 bases from J, the junction contained 7 bases not matched to a gene. Germline CDR1 SGHTA, CDR2 FQGNSA. There are 15 residues in the CDR3. In DNA, the CDR3 is TGTGCCAGCAGCTCGTGGGACAGCGAGAATCAGCCCCAGCATTTT. This encodes CASSSWDSENQPQHF.

The rearrangement uses TRBV4-1 and TRBJ1-5, with D unresolved. The germline V gene has CDR1 MGHRA and CDR2 YSYEKL. The CDR3 sequence is 16 residues long. The V end lost 0 bases, the J end lost 0 bases, and 9 bases lay between the germline ends. The CDR3 spells CASSQDLPNSNQPQHF. The CDR3 nucleotides read TGCGCCAGCAGCCAAGATCTGCCGAATAGCAATCAGCCCCAGCATTTT.

This clonotype appeared many times. The CDR3 nucleotides are TGCAGCGTTGGGGGTGCAGATACGCAGTATTTT. This encodes CSVGGADTQYF. This chain links TRBV29-1 with TRBJ2-3; D is uncertain. V lost 4 bases to trimming and J lost 4 bases, with 6 bases between them. The CDR3 length is 11 residues. CDR1 is SQVTM and CDR2 is ANQGSEA in the germline V gene.

A single count supports this clonotype. The chain couples TRBV30 to TRBJ2-6; D is possibly TRBD1 (5 bases). CDR1 and CDR2 from the germline V gene are GTSNPN and SVGIG (reference sequence). Trimming removed 2 bases from V and 0 bases from J, with 5 bases in between. The CDR3 has 14 residues. CDR3 DNA sequence: TGTGCCTGGAGTCAGGGCTCTGGGGCCAACGTCCTGACTTTC. Protein sequence: CAWSQGSGANVLTF. Full variable domain (rest looked up from reference TRBV30 and TRBJ2-6): SQTIHQWPATLVQPVGSPLSLECTVEGTSNPNLYWYRQAAGRGLQLLFYSVGIGQISSEVPQNLSASRPQDRQFILSSKKLLLSDSGFYLCAWSQGSGANVLTFGAGSRLTVL.

This clonotype has only one observation. The chain recombines TRBV3-1 with TRBJ2-1, with TRBD2 matching over 10 bases. From germline, CDR1 is LGHDT and CDR2 YNNKEL (reference sequence). With V trimmed by 0 bases and J by 7 bases, 12 bases remained unmatched. The CDR3 spans 18 residues. The CDR3: CASSQDPLRLAGVNEQFF. The CDR3, as DNA: TGTGCCAGCAGCCAAGATCCCTTGAGGCTAGCGGGGGTGAATGAGCAGTTCTTC.

This chain uses TRBV9 with TRBJ2-1, with 9 nucleotides matching TRBD2. The DNA end is more similar to TRBJ2-7, so the J call may be wrong. The CDR3 sequence is 17 residues long. Germline values: CDR1 SGDLS, CDR2 YYNGEE. CDR3: CASSETTGLALYNEQYF. The CDR3 DNA sequence: TGTGCCAGCAGCGAGACAACGGGACTAGCCCTCTACAATGAGCAGTACTTC.

This clonotype was counted a few times. This chain joins TRBV29-1 and TRBJ1-2, with 7 bases that match TRBD1. The germline V gene has CDR1 SQVTM and CDR2 ANQGSEA. This CDR3 is built from 14 residues. Losses at the gene ends were 6 bases for V and 5 bases for J; bases not matched to a gene: 12. CDR3 sequence: CSVTDRDSAYGYTF. The CDR3 nucleotides are TGCAGCGTCACCGACCGGGACAGCGCGTATGGCTACACCTTC.